Below, one TCR beta chain is given with its context. Its specificity is unknown. The data stem from a study of shared clonotypes between healthy human individuals. The CD4+ fraction was divided into a CD45RA+ naive subset and a CD45RA-negative memory subset. Germline V gene data show CDR1 as MNHEY and CDR2 as SMNVEV (reference sequence). Trimming took 4 bases from V and 5 from J, leaving 20 bases between them. The CDR3 is 16 residues long. Study-wide results and limits: Rarefaction showed that sequencing of sorted subsets was incomplete (despite large depth).

Deep was the level at which the assay was run. Method: immunoSEQ multiplex PCR; TCRdb's copy keeps in-frame clones and lacks some. This table holds about 530,000 clones, 90% to 97% found once. The source material was naive CD4+ T cells sorted from blood. The subset was: CD45RA+ positively selected. This chain links TRBV27 with TRBJ2-5, with TRBD2 as a possible D gene (6 bases). The source of this sequence is a woman in her thirties in good health. The DNA of the CDR3 is TGTGCCAGCAGTTCCTTGAAGGGACTGCCGGCGGAGACCCAGTACTTC. Residues: CASSSLKGLPAETQYF.